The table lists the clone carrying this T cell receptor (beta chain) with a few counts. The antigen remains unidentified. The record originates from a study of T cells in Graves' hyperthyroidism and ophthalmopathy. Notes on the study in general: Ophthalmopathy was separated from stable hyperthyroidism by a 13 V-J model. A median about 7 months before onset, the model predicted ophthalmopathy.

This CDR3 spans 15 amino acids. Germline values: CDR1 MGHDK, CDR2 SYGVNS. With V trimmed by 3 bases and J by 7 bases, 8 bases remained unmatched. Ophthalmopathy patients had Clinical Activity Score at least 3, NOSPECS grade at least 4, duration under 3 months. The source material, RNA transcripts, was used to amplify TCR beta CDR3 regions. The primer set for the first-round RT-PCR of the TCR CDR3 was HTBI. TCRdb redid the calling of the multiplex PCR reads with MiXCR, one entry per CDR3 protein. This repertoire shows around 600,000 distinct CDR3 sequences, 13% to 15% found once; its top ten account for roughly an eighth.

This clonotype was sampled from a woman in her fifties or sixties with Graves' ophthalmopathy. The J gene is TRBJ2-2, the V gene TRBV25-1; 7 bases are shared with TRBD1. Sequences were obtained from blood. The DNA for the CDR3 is TGTGCCAGCAGTGACTTGGGGACAGTGAACGGGGAGCTGTTTTTT. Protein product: CASSDLGTVNGELFF.